The rows below give T cell receptor beta chains drawn from one sample of a study of neurological immune-mediated disorders. Each CDR3 protein is one row after TCRdb ran MiXCR on the 5' RACE reads. Among over 35,000 distinct CDR3 sequences, approximately 2.4% were seen once, and the ten largest hold approximately 12%. Material: PBMCs. Receptor source: a young man with multiple sclerosis. CDR3s include the opening cysteine and the closing phenylalanine or tryptophan. D genes are given only for firm matches. Size is stated for part of the rows, as once, few or many counts, or as a class when the clone is expanded.

CDR3aa: CASSPQETQYF
CDR3nt: TGTGCCAGCAGCCCCCAGGAGACCCAGTACTTC
v_gene: TRBV7-2
d_gene: .
len: 11
j_gene: TRBJ2-5
abundance: many

CDR3aa: CSADPRGGRGTDTQYF
CDR3nt: TGCAGTGCTGATCCTAGGGGCGGGAGAGGCACAGATACGCAGTATTTT
v_gene: TRBV20-1
d_gene: TRBD2
len: 16
j_gene: TRBJ2-3
abundance: many

CDR3aa: CSARLQGTYEQYF
CDR3nt: TGCAGCGCCCGACTACAGGGAACCTACGAGCAGTACTTC
v_gene: TRBV29-1
d_gene: .
len: 13
j_gene: TRBJ2-7
abundance: many

CDR3aa: CSARFGPDTQYF
CDR3nt: TGCAGTGCTAGATTTGGCCCGGATACGCAGTATTTT
v_gene: TRBV20-1
d_gene: .
len: 12
j_gene: TRBJ2-3
abundance: many

CDR3aa: CASSLRDTQYF
CDR3nt: TGTGCCAGCAGTTTAAGAGATACGCAGTATTTT
v_gene: TRBV27
d_gene: .
len: 11
j_gene: TRBJ2-3
abundance: many

CDR3aa: CASRPAGQETQYF
CDR3nt: TGTGCCAGCAGACCGGCGGGCCAAGAGACCCAGTACTTC
v_gene: TRBV6-5
d_gene: .
len: 13
j_gene: TRBJ2-5
abundance: .

CDR3aa: CASSPGAGPSGANVLTF
CDR3nt: TGTGCCAGCAGCCCTGGCGCTGGCCCCTCTGGGGCCAACGTCCTGACTTTC
v_gene: TRBV3-1
d_gene: .
len: 17
j_gene: TRBJ2-6
abundance: many

CDR3aa: CATSREKGQGYGYTF
CDR3nt: TGTGCCACCAGCAGAGAAAAAGGACAGGGGTATGGCTACACCTTC
v_gene: TRBV15
d_gene: TRBD1
len: 15
j_gene: TRBJ1-2
abundance: many

CDR3aa: CASSRPGGTTYGYTF
CDR3nt: TGTGCCAGCAGCCGTCCGGGAGGAACGACTTATGGCTACACCTTC
v_gene: TRBV28
d_gene: .
len: 15
j_gene: TRBJ1-2
abundance: many

CDR3aa: CSASGRAAKNIQYF
CDR3nt: TGCAGTGCTAGCGGGAGGGCCGCCAAAAACATTCAGTACTTC
v_gene: TRBV20-1
d_gene: TRBD2
len: 14
j_gene: TRBJ2-4
abundance: .

CDR3aa: CASSVTPGTGSEKLFF
CDR3nt: TGTGCCAGCAGCGTAACCCCCGGGACAGGGAGTGAAAAACTGTTTTTT
v_gene: TRBV7-2
d_gene: TRBD1
len: 16
j_gene: TRBJ1-4
abundance: many

CDR3aa: CASSLAEGSYNEQFF
CDR3nt: TGTGCCAGCAGCTTGGCCGAAGGGTCCTACAATGAGCAGTTCTTC
v_gene: TRBV5-8
d_gene: .
len: 15
j_gene: TRBJ2-1
abundance: many

CDR3aa: CASSLGGNYGYTF
CDR3nt: TGTGCCAGCAGCTTAGGGGGAAACTATGGCTACACCTTC
v_gene: TRBV7-2
d_gene: .
len: 13
j_gene: TRBJ1-2
abundance: many

CDR3aa: CASSHGQGIQPQHF
CDR3nt: TGTGCCAGCAGCCACGGCCAGGGTATACAGCCCCAGCATTTT
v_gene: TRBV3-1
d_gene: .
len: 14
j_gene: TRBJ1-5
abundance: many

CDR3aa: CSVNRGNTEAFF
CDR3nt: TGCAGCGTGAACAGGGGGAACACTGAAGCTTTCTTT
v_gene: TRBV29-1
d_gene: TRBD1
len: 12
j_gene: TRBJ1-1
abundance: many

CDR3aa: CSALGTSGRGSYEQYF
CDR3nt: TGCAGTGCTCTGGGGACTAGCGGGAGAGGGTCCTACGAGCAGTACTTC
v_gene: TRBV20-1
d_gene: TRBD2
len: 16
j_gene: TRBJ2-7
abundance: many

CDR3aa: CSVLMGGIGEQYF
CDR3nt: TGCAGCGTCCTCATGGGGGGAATAGGCGAGCAGTACTTC
v_gene: TRBV29-1
d_gene: .
len: 13
j_gene: TRBJ2-7
abundance: many

CDR3aa: CAISESTSLHEQFF
CDR3nt: TGTGCCATCAGTGAGTCGACTAGCTTGCATGAGCAGTTCTTC
v_gene: TRBV10-3
d_gene: TRBD2
len: 14
j_gene: TRBJ2-1
abundance: many

CDR3aa: CASSGQGAGETQYF
CDR3nt: TGCGCCAGCAGTGGACAGGGGGCGGGCGAGACCCAGTACTTC
v_gene: TRBV10-2
d_gene: TRBD1
len: 14
j_gene: TRBJ2-5
abundance: few

CDR3aa: CASSESRTASLGLYEQYF
CDR3nt: TGTGCCAGCAGTGAATCAAGGACAGCTTCCCTCGGGCTCTACGAGCAGTACTTC
v_gene: TRBV25-1
d_gene: .
len: 18
j_gene: TRBJ2-7
abundance: many

CDR3aa: CSARPAEGSRKGEAFF
CDR3nt: TGCAGTGCTAGACCCGCGGAAGGGTCCAGGAAAGGTGAAGCTTTCTTT
v_gene: TRBV20-1
d_gene: .
len: 16
j_gene: TRBJ1-1
abundance: many

CDR3aa: CASSYKSSTNEKLFF
CDR3nt: TGTGCCAGCAGTTACAAAAGCTCAACTAATGAAAAACTGTTTTTT
v_gene: TRBV6-5
d_gene: .
len: 15
j_gene: TRBJ1-4
abundance: many

CDR3aa: CASSSRRLAFHEQYF
CDR3nt: TGTGCCAGCAGCAGCCGGCGACTAGCGTTCCACGAGCAGTACTTC
v_gene: TRBV7-2
d_gene: TRBD2
len: 15
j_gene: TRBJ2-7
abundance: many

CDR3aa: CASSLQRTPIYEQYF
CDR3nt: TGCGCCAGCAGCTTACAGCGGACACCCATCTACGAGCAGTACTTC
v_gene: TRBV5-1
d_gene: .
len: 15
j_gene: TRBJ2-7
abundance: .

CDR3aa: CASSSRGELFF
CDR3nt: TGCGCCAGCAGCTCCCGGGGGGAGCTGTTTTTT
v_gene: TRBV5-1
d_gene: .
len: 11
j_gene: TRBJ2-2
abundance: many

CDR3aa: CSALGVGIQYF
CDR3nt: TGCAGTGCACTAGGGGTAGGCATTCAGTACTTC
v_gene: TRBV20-1
d_gene: .
len: 11
j_gene: TRBJ2-4
abundance: many

CDR3aa: CASSPKRGSYEQYF
CDR3nt: TGTGCCAGCAGCCCCAAGCGGGGTAGCTACGAGCAGTACTTC
v_gene: TRBV4-2
d_gene: TRBD2
len: 14
j_gene: TRBJ2-7
abundance: many

CDR3aa: CASSSTGVGEAFF
CDR3nt: TGTGCCAGCAGCTCGACAGGGGTTGGTGAAGCTTTCTTT
v_gene: TRBV6-1
d_gene: TRBD1
len: 13
j_gene: TRBJ1-1
abundance: once

CDR3aa: CASGYTYEQYF
CDR3nt: TGTGCCAGCGGTTATACCTACGAGCAGTACTTC
v_gene: TRBV5-6
d_gene: .
len: 11
j_gene: TRBJ2-7
abundance: many

CDR3aa: CASSSRQVGYNEQFF
CDR3nt: TGTGCCAGCAGTAGTAGACAGGTTGGCTACAATGAGCAGTTCTTC
v_gene: TRBV6-2/TRBV6-3
d_gene: .
len: 15
j_gene: TRBJ2-1
abundance: many

CDR3aa: CASSPKDRGLSYEQYF
CDR3nt: TGTGCCAGCAGCCCGAAAGACAGGGGGCTCTCCTACGAGCAGTACTTC
v_gene: TRBV7-2
d_gene: TRBD1
len: 16
j_gene: TRBJ2-7
abundance: many

CDR3aa: CSARANLGNDYGYTF
CDR3nt: TGCAGTGCTAGGGCCAACCTAGGGAACGACTATGGCTACACCTTC
v_gene: TRBV20-1
d_gene: .
len: 15
j_gene: TRBJ1-2
abundance: many

CDR3aa: CASSTGLAGFYEQYF
CDR3nt: TGTGCCAGCAGCACCGGACTAGCGGGTTTCTACGAGCAGTACTTC
v_gene: TRBV6-1
d_gene: TRBD2
len: 15
j_gene: TRBJ2-7
abundance: many

CDR3aa: CASYGDSYNEQFF
CDR3nt: TGCGCCAGCTACGGGGATTCCTACAATGAGCAGTTCTTC
v_gene: TRBV5-1
d_gene: .
len: 13
j_gene: TRBJ2-1
abundance: many

CDR3aa: CASSSDPSTEAFF
CDR3nt: TGTGCCAGCAGCTCGGACCCCAGTACTGAAGCTTTCTTT
v_gene: TRBV4-2
d_gene: .
len: 13
j_gene: TRBJ1-1
abundance: many

CDR3aa: CSARNEYKGNTGELFF
CDR3nt: TGCAGTGCTAGAAATGAGTATAAGGGGAACACCGGGGAGCTGTTTTTT
v_gene: TRBV20-1
d_gene: .
len: 16
j_gene: TRBJ2-2
abundance: many

CDR3aa: CSVGFPGQGDEQYF
CDR3nt: TGCAGCGTCGGATTCCCGGGACAGGGGGACGAGCAGTACTTC
v_gene: TRBV29-1
d_gene: TRBD1
len: 14
j_gene: TRBJ2-7
abundance: many

CDR3aa: CASSPTSGGAGADTQYF
CDR3nt: TGTGCCAGCAGCCCTACTAGCGGGGGGGCCGGGGCAGATACGCAGTATTTT
v_gene: TRBV13
d_gene: TRBD2
len: 17
j_gene: TRBJ2-3
abundance: many

CDR3aa: CSAPKGMNTEAFF
CDR3nt: TGCAGTGCTCCCAAGGGCATGAACACTGAAGCTTTCTTT
v_gene: TRBV20-1
d_gene: .
len: 13
j_gene: TRBJ1-1
abundance: many

CDR3aa: CASSPLAEAFHEQFF
CDR3nt: TGCGCCAGCAGCCCTCTAGCGGAAGCTTTCCATGAGCAGTTCTTC
v_gene: TRBV5-1
d_gene: TRBD2
len: 15
j_gene: TRBJ2-1
abundance: many

CDR3aa: CASSPDRAAGYTF
CDR3nt: TGTGCCAGCAGCCCCGACAGGGCGGCTGGCTACACCTTC
v_gene: TRBV3-1
d_gene: TRBD1
len: 13
j_gene: TRBJ1-2
abundance: many

CDR3aa: CSAENQPQHF
CDR3nt: TGCAGTGCTGAAAATCAGCCCCAGCATTTT
v_gene: TRBV20-1
d_gene: .
len: 10
j_gene: TRBJ1-5
abundance: many